This TCR beta chain was observed in a study of T-cell reconstitution after alpha-beta-depleted transplantation in children. Study-wide results and caveats: Elevated TCRbeta diversity at day 60 was traced, in some patients, to surviving recipient T cells and thymic progenitors.

There are many counts of this clonotype. As yet, its antigen is unknown. The TCRbeta library was prepared with unique molecular identifiers. TCRdb re-derived calls from the PCR reads in MiXCR, one entry per CDR3 protein. This sample carries around 420,000 distinct CDR3 sequences, roughly 16% of them seen once, and the ten largest clones take 25% to 35%. J lost 0 bases, V lost 6 bases, and 7 bases had no gene match. The CDR3 has 15 amino acids. The source material was PBMCs, mostly from graft donor cells, sampled 360 days after TCRalphabeta/CD19-depleted stem cell transplant. The clonotype comes from a boy in the first two years of life who had a stem cell transplant for Wiskott-Aldrich syndrome, so the T cells may come from the graft donor. The chain employs TRBV12-3 or TRBV12-4 and TRBJ2-7; 8 bases map to TRBD2. This chain's CDR3 is CASSPSGWSSYEQYF. The CDR3 region has the DNA TGTGCCAGCAGCCCTAGCGGGTGGAGCTCCTACGAGCAGTACTTC.